The sequence of this T cell receptor (beta chain) was determined in a study of T cell repertoires in cytomegalovirus infection. Findings of the study overall: Totalled public TCR beta family frequency picked out people who carried CMV plus the relevant HLA. The ex vivo response was dominated by HLA-C-restricted CMV-specific TCR beta clonotypes.

The CDR3 sequence is 14 residues long. V shed 1 base and J shed 4 bases, with 8 bases lying between them. Germline lookup yields CDR1 MNHEY and CDR2 SMNVEV (reference sequence). This clonotype appeared many times. Its antigen is unknown. TCRdb reprocessed the reads with MiXCR, giving one entry per CDR3 protein. The sample contains under 200,000 distinct CDR3 sequences, approximately 9.6% of which appear only once. The sequenced sample consisted of PBMCs. This clonotype was obtained from a human donor in good health (CMV status not recorded). Some clones in this sample may be carry-over from other donors' samples. This rearrangement joins TRBV27 to TRBJ1-5; D gene uncertain. The CDR3 reads CASSLLPLNQPQHF. The CDR3 DNA sequence: TGTGCCAGCAGTTTATTACCCCTGAATCAGCCCCAGCATTTT.